The 9 T cell receptor beta chains given below trace back to one sample, sequenced in a study of T cell responses to AZD1222 COVID-19 vaccine. Only in-frame clones appear in the TCRdb table, and some are missing; sequencing was by immunoSEQ multiplex PCR. The table records 140,000 to 150,000 clones, roughly 86% of them present only once. The sequenced sample was peripheral blood, obtained 28 days after the second dose of the MenACWY control vaccine. The receptors come from an adult who received the MenACWY meningococcal vaccine as a control.

V gene TRBV7-9 combines with J gene TRBJ2-3; D unresolved. V shed 3 bases and J shed 2 bases, with 6 bases lying between them. Germline V lookup: CDR1 SEHNR, CDR2 FQNEAQ (reference sequence). The CDR3 consists of 13 residues. DNA of the CDR3: TGTGCCAGCAGCTTTGGCTACACAGATACGCAGTATTTT. Its protein product is CASSFGYTDTQYF.

The chain carries TRBV9 and TRBJ2-3, with D possibly being TRBD1 (5 bases). CDR1 is SGDLS, CDR2 YYNGEE, per germline. With 0 bases removed from V and 0 bases from J, the gap between germline ends came to 11 bases. The CDR3 runs 16 residues. CDR3 sequence (DNA): TGTGCCAGCAGCGTAGGCGGCAGGGCTAGCACAGATACGCAGTATTTT. Translation gives CASSVGGRASTDTQYF.

The V call is TRBV7-2, the J call TRBJ2-1; D remains ambiguous. This CDR3 contains 16 residues. The germline V and J ends were trimmed by 2 bases and 0 bases, with 11 bases remaining between them. From germline, CDR1 is SGHTA and CDR2 FQGNSA. DNA for the CDR3: TGTGCCAGCAGCTTAACCGACCCGCGCTCCTACAATGAGCAGTTCTTC. Residues: CASSLTDPRSYNEQFF.

The CDR3 DNA follows: TGTGCCAGCAGTTTATCAACTAGCGGCTCCTACGAGCAGTACTTC. It codes for CASSLSTSGSYEQYF. This chain connects TRBV28 to TRBJ2-7, with 8 bases fitting TRBD2. This CDR3 has 15 amino acids. Trimming removed 1 base from V and 0 bases from J; junction bases left unmatched: 2. From germline, CDR1 is MDHEN and CDR2 SYDVKM.

The rearrangement uses TRBV5-6 and TRBJ1-1; TRBD1 agrees at 7 bases. V lost 3 bases, J lost 1 base, and 6 bases stayed unmatched. This CDR3 region has 15 residues. In germline, CDR1 is SGHDT, CDR2 YYEEEE. For the CDR3, the DNA is TGTGCCAGCAGCTCTGGTCAGGGGGGGAACACTGAAGCTTTCTTT. Protein sequence: CASSSGQGGNTEAFF. The whole variable domain, filled in from reference TRBV5-6 and TRBJ1-1, reads DAGVTQSPTHLIKTRGQQVTLRCSPKSGHDTVSWYQQALGQGPQFIFQYYEEEERQRGNFPDRFSGHQFPNYSSELNVNALLLGDSALYLCASSSGQGGNTEAFFGQGTRLTVV.

The rearrangement links TRBV11-3 to TRBJ2-5; the D gene is possibly TRBD1 (6 bases). Trimming removed 1 base from V and 2 bases from J, with 11 bases in between. CDR1 is SGHNT, CDR2 YENEEA, per germline. CDR3 length: 15 residues. CDR3 residues: CASSLVGAEQETQYF. The CDR3, as DNA: TGTGCCAGCAGCTTAGTGGGGGCAGAACAAGAGACCCAGTACTTC.

The V call is TRBV28, the J call TRBJ1-4, with TRBD1 identical over 10 bases. The CDR3 loop spans 14 amino acids. With V trimmed by 6 bases and J by 8 bases, 6 bases remained unmatched. Looked up from germline, CDR1 is MDHEN and CDR2 is SYDVKM. The CDR3 sequence: CASSRTGGGEKLFF. Written as DNA, the CDR3 is TGTGCCAGCAGCCGGACAGGGGGTGGGGAAAAACTGTTTTTT.

The V gene is TRBV11-1, the J gene TRBJ1-1; tentative D call: TRBD1 (6 bases). CDR3 size: 13 residues. Trimming left V 3 bases short and J 8 bases short, with 13 bases between. CDR1 is SGHAT and CDR2 is FQDESV in the germline V gene (reference sequence). In DNA, the CDR3 is TGTGCCAGCAGCTTGGTTAGGGGGGAAGAAGCTTTCTTT. Protein sequence: CASSLVRGEEAFF.

This chain uses TRBV7-3 with TRBJ1-2, with 8 bases matching TRBD1. The CDR3 totals 13 residues. Germline trimming cut 4 bases from V and 8 bases from J; bases unmatched to any gene: 6. Germline V lookup: CDR1 SGHTA, CDR2 FQGTGA. CDR3 in amino acids: CASSSTGVGGYTF. CDR3 bases: TGTGCCAGCAGCTCGACAGGGGTTGGCGGCTACACCTTC.